Given below is one T cell receptor beta chain in context. Antigen unknown. Via MiXCR, TCRdb re-called the 5' RACE reads, giving one row per CDR3 protein. The sample contains 20,000 or so distinct CDR3 sequences, roughly a tenth of which appear only once. A blood bank in Maryland, USA, provided the volunteers who served as healthy controls. The cells used in sorted libraries, CD4+ or CD8+ T cells, numbered 1 million. Germline V gene lookup returns CDR1 DFQATT and CDR2 SNEGSKA (reference sequence). V was clipped by 6 bases and J by 4 bases, with 12 bases between them. The CDR3 length is 12 residues. The entry originates in a study of neurological immune-mediated disorders. Study-level findings and limits: HTLV-1-associated myelopathy had the most TCR clonal expansion, and multiple sclerosis had the least, less than healthy controls. The absence of any CDR3 amino acid sequence shared by expanded clones across subjects suggests that repertoires were private in all groups.

The source is a woman aged 50 to 65 in good health. The chain couples TRBV20-1 to TRBJ2-5, with D maybe TRBD2 (6 bases). The source material was CD8+ T cells from blood. The CDR3 is CSARLEVETQYF. The CDR3 DNA reads as TGCAGTGCAAGACTAGAGGTAGAGACCCAGTACTTC.